These 24 T cell receptor beta chains were all obtained from the same sample, sequenced in a study of cytomegalovirus exposure and HLA in healthy donors. Generated by immunoSEQ multiplex PCR, the TCRdb table keeps only in-frame clones and is missing some. This sample has fewer than 85,000 clones, with about 96% found just once. Sequencing was carried out using PBMCs. The receptor source for this set is a woman between 18 and 29 years old in good health and CMV-seronegative.

The chain uses TRBV20-1 and TRBJ2-1; D might be TRBD2 (6 bases). Germline V lookup: CDR1 DFQATT, CDR2 SNEGSKA (reference sequence). CDR3 length equals 11 residues. V was clipped by 1 base and J by 9 bases, with 7 bases between them. The CDR3 DNA follows: TGCAGTGCTAGAGGGGGAGGTGAGCAGTTCTTC. Translated, it gives CSARGGGEQFF.

The CDR3 here is CASSVAGKSYEQYF. CDR3 bases: TGTGCCAGCAGTGTGGCAGGGAAATCCTACGAGCAGTACTTC. The chain is built from TRBV6-1 and TRBJ2-7; the D gene is possibly TRBD1 (5 bases). The length of the CDR3 is 14 residues. Trimming removed 4 bases at V and 1 base at J, with 11 bases between. Germline V gives CDR1 MNHNS, CDR2 SASEGT.

The CDR3 here is CASSLGGYGYTF. In nucleotides, the CDR3 is TGTGCCAGTAGTCTCGGGGGGTATGGCTACACCTTC. The V call is TRBV19, the J call TRBJ1-2, with a tentative D call TRBD1 (5 bases). Germline V gene sequence: CDR1 LNHDA, CDR2 SQIVND (reference sequence). The V end was cut by 5 bases, the J end by 5 bases, with 9 bases between. The CDR3 is 12 amino acids.

This clone appeared once. Within the sample, other DNA sequences also encode this same CDR3. The chain has TRBV9 and TRBJ2-6; possible D gene TRBD2, 6 bases. The CDR3 is 16 amino acids. Germline CDR1 is SGDLS and CDR2 is YYNGEE. V was clipped by 0 bases and J by 0 bases, with 7 bases between them. This CDR3 is CASSVGGGSGANVLTF. The CDR3 DNA sequence: TGTGCCAGCAGCGTAGGGGGAGGCTCTGGGGCCAACGTCCTGACTTTC.

The V and J genes are TRBV6-1 and TRBJ2-2, with D unresolved. The CDR3 runs 13 residues. Deletions cut 8 bases from V and 1 base from J, with 8 bases between. Per germline, CDR1 MNHNS and CDR2 SASEGT. This CDR3 is CASQTENTGELFF. CDR3 bases: TGTGCCAGCCAAACAGAGAACACCGGGGAGCTGTTTTTT.

The V call is TRBV2, the J call TRBJ2-7, with TRBD1 matching over 9 bases. Germline V gene lookup returns CDR1 SNHLY and CDR2 FYNNEI. There are 15 residues in the CDR3. The trim removed 10 bases at V and 2 bases at J, leaving 12 bases unmatched. The CDR3 protein is CATSLRDRDPYEQYF. CDR3 DNA: TGTGCCACCTCTCTTAGGGACAGGGATCCCTACGAGCAGTACTTC.

The gene calls are TRBV28 and TRBJ1-2; 7 nucleotides line up with TRBD1. V dropped 7 bases and J dropped 4; count of bases not matched to a gene: 6. This CDR3 region has 13 residues. The germline V gene has CDR1 MDHEN and CDR2 SYDVKM. Here the CDR3 reads CASILGGGYGYTF. The CDR3 bases are TGTGCCAGCATCTTAGGGGGCGGCTATGGCTACACCTTC.

J is TRBJ2-1 and V is TRBV11-3; TRBD2 aligns across 10 bases. CDR1 SGHNT and CDR2 YENEEA come from the germline V gene. Trimming at V came to 5 bases and at J to 5 bases, leaving 9 bases not matched to a gene. The length of the CDR3 is 16 residues. CDR3 protein: CASSPFPGLANNEQFF. The CDR3 DNA reads as TGTGCCAGCAGCCCATTCCCGGGACTAGCGAACAATGAGCAGTTCTTC.

The chain has TRBV30 and TRBJ2-7, with 10 bases lining up with TRBD1. The CDR3 loop spans 14 amino acids. V lost 5 bases to trimming and J lost 3 bases; unmatched junction nucleotides: 7. Looked up from germline, CDR1 is GTSNPN and CDR2 is SVGIG (reference sequence). DNA of the CDR3: TGTGCCTGGCGCCGGGACAGGGGAATCTACGAGCAGTACTTC. Encoded protein: CAWRRDRGIYEQYF.

V gene TRBV19 combines with J gene TRBJ2-7; 8 bases fit TRBD1. This CDR3 is built from 15 residues. Germline V gives CDR1 LNHDA, CDR2 SQIVND (reference sequence). The ends lost 5 bases at V and 0 bases at J; junction bases unmatched: 6. The CDR3 DNA is TGTGCCAGTAGTGTCCCGGGACAGGTCTCCTACGAGCAGTACTTC. This codes for CASSVPGQVSYEQYF.

J is TRBJ1-1 and V is TRBV19; D unresolved. Germline lookup yields CDR1 LNHDA and CDR2 SQIVND (reference sequence). V shed 6 bases and J shed 3 bases, with 8 bases lying between them. The CDR3 extends over 12 amino acids. The CDR3 loop reads CASSPLDTEAFF. In DNA form, the CDR3 reads TGTGCCAGTAGCCCCCTCGACACTGAAGCTTTCTTT.

This rearrangement joins TRBV27 to TRBJ2-1, with 7 nucleotides matching TRBD2. Germline loops: CDR1 MNHEY, CDR2 SMNVEV (reference sequence). Trimming took 6 bases from V and 10 from J; bases not matched to a gene: 15. The CDR3 runs 15 residues. CDR3 sequence reads: CASRISGTVSNEQFF. In DNA form, the CDR3 reads TGTGCCAGCAGGATCAGCGGGACGGTGAGTAACGAGCAGTTCTTC.

The gene calls are TRBV6-5 and TRBJ2-3, with D maybe TRBD2 (5 bases). This CDR3 comprises 15 residues. In germline, CDR1 is MNHEY, CDR2 SVGAGI. Trimming took off 6 bases at V and 2 bases at J, with 15 bases between the two ends. CDR3 DNA: TGTGCCAGCAGGAGGTCCGGGGTATCCACAGATACGCAGTATTTT. Protein sequence: CASRRSGVSTDTQYF.

The genes are TRBV5-1 and TRBJ2-1, with 7 bases aligning to TRBD2. Germline V lookup: CDR1 SGHRS, CDR2 YFSETQ. After removal of 5 bases from V and 5 bases from J, the junction contained 10 bases not matched to a gene. The CDR3 sequence is 15 residues long. In DNA, the CDR3 is TGCGCCAGCAGTCCAAGGACTAGGGGTCACAATGAGCAGTTCTTC. It codes for CASSPRTRGHNEQFF.

V and J are TRBV19 and TRBJ2-1; D is possibly TRBD1 (5 bases). Trimming stripped 7 bases from V and 0 bases from J, with 13 bases between. Germline V gene sequence: CDR1 LNHDA, CDR2 SQIVND (reference sequence). This CDR3 has 15 residues. CDR3 amino acids: CASTLGPSSYNEQFF. The CDR3 region has the DNA TGTGCCAGTACCCTGGGGCCGAGCTCCTACAATGAGCAGTTCTTC.

The genes are TRBV5-4 and TRBJ2-7; 12 positions agree with TRBD2. CDR3 length: 16 residues. Germline CDR1 and CDR2: SGHNT and YYREEE (reference sequence). V was clipped by 4 bases and J by 1 base; unmatched bases: 6. The CDR3 sequence: CASSTGGLAGSYEQYF. Written as DNA, the CDR3 is TGTGCCAGCAGCACGGGAGGACTAGCGGGGTCCTACGAGCAGTACTTC. Together with reference TRBV5-4 and TRBJ2-7, the CDR3 gives the full variable domain: ETGVTQSPTHLIKTRGQQVTLRCSSQSGHNTVSWYQQALGQGPQFIFQYYREEENGRGNFPPRFSGLQFPNYSSELNVNALELDDSALYLCASSTGGLAGSYEQYFGPGTRLTVT.

The chain links TRBV25-1 to TRBJ2-5; D not resolved. V was cut by 4 bases and J by 7 bases, with 10 bases left in between. Germline CDR1 is MGHDK and CDR2 is SYGVNS. The CDR3 spans 12 residues. In DNA, the CDR3 is TGTGCCAGCAGTGGGAATTCGGGGACCCAGTACTTC. This sequence encodes CASSGNSGTQYF.

V is TRBV20-1 and J is TRBJ1-5; D not certain. The CDR3 length is 11 residues. The V end lost 5 bases, the J end lost 4 bases, and 6 bases lay between the germline ends. From germline, CDR1 is DFQATT and CDR2 SNEGSKA (reference sequence). The CDR3 DNA sequence: TGCAGTGCTGGGCATAATCAGCCCCAGCATTTT. This encodes CSAGHNQPQHF.

The genes are TRBV25-1 and TRBJ1-2, with 7 bases matching TRBD1. With V trimmed by 3 bases and J by 6 bases, 10 bases remained unmatched. This CDR3 comprises 15 residues. CDR1 and CDR2 (germline): MGHDK, SYGVNS. CDR3 coding DNA: TGTGCCAGCAGTGATGGACAGGTTCGTAGAGATGGCTACACCTTC. This sequence encodes CASSDGQVRRDGYTF.

J is TRBJ1-2 and V is TRBV11-2; TRBD1 might be the D (6 bases). This CDR3 is built from 15 residues. The germline gives CDR1 SGHAT, CDR2 FQNNGV. V gave up 3 bases and J gave up 0 bases, with 11 bases separating them. CDR3 loop: CASSFGGAPNYGYTF. CDR3 DNA: TGTGCCAGCAGCTTTGGGGGCGCCCCTAACTATGGCTACACCTTC.

The genes are TRBV7-6 and TRBJ1-1; D unclear. The length of the CDR3 is 14 residues. V lost 1 base to trimming and J lost 0 bases, with 6 bases between them. Germline V lookup: CDR1 SGHVS, CDR2 FNYEAQ. CDR3 protein: CASSLDFMNTEAFF. The CDR3 DNA reads TGTGCCAGCAGCTTAGACTTCATGAACACTGAAGCTTTCTTT.

The gene calls are TRBV2 and TRBJ1-4, with TRBD1 as a possible D gene (6 bases). V lost 8 bases and J lost 11, with 24 bases in between. The length of the CDR3 is 15 residues. Germline values: CDR1 SNHLY, CDR2 FYNNEI. The CDR3 coding sequence is TGTGCCAGCCGAGAAGGGGACAAACTATATGGGAAACTGTTTTTT. The encoded protein is CASREGDKLYGKLFF. The full variable domain, with the rest looked up from reference TRBV2 and TRBJ1-4, is EPEVTQTPSHQVTQMGQEVILRCVPISNHLYFYWYRQILGQKVEFLVSFYNNEISEKSEIFDDQFSVERPDGSNFTLKIRSTKLEDSAMYFCASREGDKLYGKLFFGSGTQLSVL.

The rearrangement uses TRBV6-6 and TRBJ2-1; D gene uncertain. V was trimmed by 5 bases and J by 8 bases, leaving 7 bases between them. Germline CDR1 and CDR2: MNHNY and SVGAGI (reference sequence). The CDR3 has 11 residues. CDR3 bases: TGTGCCAGCAGTCTTTCGGATGAGCAGTTCTTC. Amino acid sequence: CASSLSDEQFF.

This clone was observed a single time. The chain couples TRBV5-3 to TRBJ2-1; 7 positions agree with TRBD2. TRBV5-3 is sorted into the ORF group, with uncertain function. This CDR3 is 16 amino acids long. J was trimmed by 6 bases and V by 0 bases; bases with no gene match: 9. This CDR3 is CARSLGPAGVVNEQFF. The CDR3 DNA reads as TGTGCCAGAAGCTTGGGTCCGGCGGGAGTAGTCAATGAGCAGTTCTTC.